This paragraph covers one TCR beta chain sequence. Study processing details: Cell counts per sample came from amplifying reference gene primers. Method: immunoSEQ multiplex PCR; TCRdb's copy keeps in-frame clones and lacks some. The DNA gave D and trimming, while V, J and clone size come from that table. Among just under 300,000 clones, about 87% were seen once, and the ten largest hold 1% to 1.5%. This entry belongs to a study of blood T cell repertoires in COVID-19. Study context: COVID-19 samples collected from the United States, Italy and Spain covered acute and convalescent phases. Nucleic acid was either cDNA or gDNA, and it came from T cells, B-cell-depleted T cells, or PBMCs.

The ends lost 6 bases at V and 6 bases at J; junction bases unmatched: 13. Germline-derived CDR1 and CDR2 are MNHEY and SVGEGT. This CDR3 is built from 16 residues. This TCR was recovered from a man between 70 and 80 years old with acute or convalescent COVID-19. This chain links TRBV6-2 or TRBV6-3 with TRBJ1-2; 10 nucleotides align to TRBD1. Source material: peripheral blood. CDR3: CASSFTIRDRGNGYTF. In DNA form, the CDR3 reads TGTGCCAGCAGCTTTACAATCCGGGACAGGGGAAATGGCTACACCTTC.